This TCR beta chain derives from a study of identical twins. Germline CDR1 is MDHEN and CDR2 is SYDVKM. The CDR3 runs 15 residues. After removal of 6 bases from V and 2 bases from J, the junction contained 5 bases not matched to a gene. A single record per CDR3 protein comes from TCRdb applying MiXCR to the 5' RACE reads. The table has 700,000 or so distinct CDR3 sequences, 8.6% seen once. The study's findings and limits: Findings came from cross-sectional statistics, without long-term follow-up of donors.

Comments on this clonotype: The antigen remains unidentified.

This sample also belongs to another study, concerning yellow fever vaccine responses in identical twins.

This TCR was recovered from a woman aged 18-29 years in good health. The chain combines TRBV28 with TRBJ2-7; the match to TRBD2 covers 12 bases. The sample was PBMCs. The chain's CDR3 is CASRSTSGSTYEQYF. CDR3 coding DNA: TGTGCCAGCAGGTCGACTAGCGGGAGCACCTACGAGCAGTACTTC. The complete variable domain, with remaining parts taken from reference TRBV28 and TRBJ2-7, reads DVKVTQSSRYLVKRTGEKVFLECVQDMDHENMFWYRQDPGLGLRLIYFSYDVKMKEKGDIPEGYSVSREKKERFSLILESASTNQTSMYLCASRSTSGSTYEQYFGPGTRLTVT.